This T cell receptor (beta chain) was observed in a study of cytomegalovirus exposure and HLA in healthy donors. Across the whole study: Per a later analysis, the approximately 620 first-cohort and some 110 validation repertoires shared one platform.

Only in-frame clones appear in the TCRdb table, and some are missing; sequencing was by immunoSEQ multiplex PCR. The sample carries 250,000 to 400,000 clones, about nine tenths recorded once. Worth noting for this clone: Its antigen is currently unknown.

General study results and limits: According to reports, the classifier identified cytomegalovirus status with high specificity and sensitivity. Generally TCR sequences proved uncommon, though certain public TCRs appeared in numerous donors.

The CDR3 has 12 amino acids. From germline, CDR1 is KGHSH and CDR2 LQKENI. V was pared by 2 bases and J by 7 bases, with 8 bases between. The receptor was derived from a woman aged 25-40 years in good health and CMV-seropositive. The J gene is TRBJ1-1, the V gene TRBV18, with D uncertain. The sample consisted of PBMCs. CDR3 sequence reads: CASSPNEIEAFF. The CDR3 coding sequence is TGTGCCAGCTCACCAAATGAGATTGAAGCTTTCTTT.